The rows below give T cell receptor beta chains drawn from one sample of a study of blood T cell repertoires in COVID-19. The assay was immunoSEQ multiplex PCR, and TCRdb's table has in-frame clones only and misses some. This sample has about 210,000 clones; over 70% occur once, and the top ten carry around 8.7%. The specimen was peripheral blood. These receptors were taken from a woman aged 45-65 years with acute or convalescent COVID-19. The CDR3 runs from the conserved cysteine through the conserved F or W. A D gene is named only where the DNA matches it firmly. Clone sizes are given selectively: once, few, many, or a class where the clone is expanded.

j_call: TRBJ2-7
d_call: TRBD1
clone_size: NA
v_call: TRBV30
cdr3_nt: TGTGCCTGGTCCGGGACAGTCCTCTGGGAGCAGTACTTC
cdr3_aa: CAWSGTVLWEQYF

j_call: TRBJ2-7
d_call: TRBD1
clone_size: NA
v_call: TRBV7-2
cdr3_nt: TGTGCCAGCAGCGGAGGCCGGGACAGACCCTACGAGCAGTACTTC
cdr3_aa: CASSGGRDRPYEQYF

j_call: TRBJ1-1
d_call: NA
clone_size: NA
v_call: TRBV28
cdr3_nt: TGTGCCAGCAGTCTTAACGGGTTCACTGAAGCTTTCTTT
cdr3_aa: CASSLNGFTEAFF

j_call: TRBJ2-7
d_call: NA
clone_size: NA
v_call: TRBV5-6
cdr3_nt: TGTGCCAGCAGCTCGGACACGTACGAGCAGTACTTC
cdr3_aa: CASSSDTYEQYF

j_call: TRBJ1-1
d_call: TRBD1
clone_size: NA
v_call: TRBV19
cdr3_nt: TGTGCCAGTAGTATGTTGGGGACAGGGGTCACTGAAGCTTTCTTT
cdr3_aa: CASSMLGTGVTEAFF

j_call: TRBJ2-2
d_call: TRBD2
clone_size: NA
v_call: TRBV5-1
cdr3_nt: TGCGCCAGCAGCTTGGGTACTAGCGGGAGGCGGACCGGGGAGCTGTTTTTT
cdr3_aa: CASSLGTSGRRTGELFF

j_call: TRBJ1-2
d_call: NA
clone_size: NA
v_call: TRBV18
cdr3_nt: TGTGCCAGCTCACCCCAGACAGATGGCTACACCTTC
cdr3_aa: CASSPQTDGYTF

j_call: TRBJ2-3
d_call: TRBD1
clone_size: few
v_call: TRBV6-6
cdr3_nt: TGTGCCAGCAGTAGTCCGACGACAGGGCCCACAGATACGCAGTATTTT
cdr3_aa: CASSSPTTGPTDTQYF

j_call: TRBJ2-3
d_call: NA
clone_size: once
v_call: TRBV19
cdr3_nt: TGTGCCAGTAGTATATCGGGGTTCGGCACAGATACGCAGTATTTT
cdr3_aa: CASSISGFGTDTQYF

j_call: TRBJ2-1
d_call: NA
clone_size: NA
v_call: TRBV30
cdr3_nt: TGTGCCTGCCGCAGACAGAACAATGAGCAGTTCTTC
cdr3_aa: CACRRQNNEQFF

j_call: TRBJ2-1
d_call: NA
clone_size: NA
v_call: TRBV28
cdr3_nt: TGTGCCAGCAGTTTGAAACAGGGCAGGAATGAGCAGTTCTTC
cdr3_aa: CASSLKQGRNEQFF

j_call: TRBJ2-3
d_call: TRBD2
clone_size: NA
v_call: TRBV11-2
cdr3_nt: TGTGCCAGCAGCTCCCGACTAGCGGGAGGCTGGGATACGCAGTATTTT
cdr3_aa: CASSSRLAGGWDTQYF

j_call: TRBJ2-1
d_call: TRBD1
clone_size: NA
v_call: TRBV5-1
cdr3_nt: TGCGCCAGCAGCCCAGCCGGGACAGGATCCGAAGAGCAGTTCTTC
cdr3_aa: CASSPAGTGSEEQFF